The T cell receptor beta chain described here comes from a study of blood T cell repertoires in COVID-19 (dated by TCRdb to about 2020). In terms of the full investigation: Samples from collaborators originated in the United States, Italy and Spain and spanned both the acute and convalescent phases of COVID-19. Samples were obtained from the ongoing ImmuneRACE study (first 160 participants) and from 1,254 subjects provided by 6 global collaborators. The material from the prospective study consisted of cDNA or gDNA derived from T cells, B-cell-depleted T cells, or PBMCs. The dataset comprised deeply sampled blood TCRbeta repertoires from subjects exposed to, actively infected with, or recovered from COVID-19. The sample metadata nearly always contained a de-identified subject ID, COVID-19 status, age in years and sex. HLA class I and class II types, where available, came from metadata supplied by the sample provider rather than from assay-based typing. A freely available public database, intended as a resource for researchers studying the immune response to SARS-CoV-2, is where the repertoires were released. The research as a whole found: Clinical and demographic metadata were provided uncurated, with the amount varying by source and participant.

For this clone: What this receptor recognizes is not known. Qualities for individual bases were not recorded, and no much larger clone is one base off.

Each collaborating institution followed its own protocols to collect whole blood in K2EDTA tubes. Collaborator samples were shipped for TCRbeta analysis as frozen whole blood, isolated PBMCs, or DNA extracted from either sample type. TCRbeta CDR3 regions were amplified from genomic DNA by means of the immunoSEQ Assay, a bias-controlled multiplex PCR. The study's own analysis went as follows. Within the assay, amplification of reference gene primers was used to estimate how many nucleated cells each sample contained. Sequence reads were collapsed and filtered to measure the absolute abundance of every unique TCRbeta CDR3 rearrangement. Productive Simpson clonality was computed per sample as the square root of Simpson's diversity index over productive rearrangements. In TCRdb, the immuneACCESS table is reduced to in-frame sequences with V and J assigned. These tables do not hold every clone; where another copy was compared, an unresolved V gene accounts for under half, and the others remain unexplained. The D gene and trimming were derived from the DNA, and the V and J assignments and clone size from that table. The sample table contains approximately 180,000 clones; only one count was recorded for approximately 83% of them. Around 9.9% of the sample belongs to the ten largest clones.

This clonotype was obtained from a human donor with active or convalescent COVID-19. The donor label of this sample is uncertain. Sequenced sample: peripheral blood.

The base sequence is TGTGCCAGCAGCCCGAGAGGGAGCGGTTCACCCCTCCACTTT. Its protein is CASSPRGSGSPLHF. The chain is assembled from TRBV7-2 and TRBJ1-6; no confident D gene assignment can be made. From its cysteine to its phenylalanine, the CDR3 spans 14 amino acids. The entry retains the CDR3 DNA only, 42 bases that are in frame from base 1. V sheds 5 bases and J sheds 9 bases, leaving 14 bases between their ends. The germline V gene encodes CDR1 SGHTA and CDR2 FQGNSA.